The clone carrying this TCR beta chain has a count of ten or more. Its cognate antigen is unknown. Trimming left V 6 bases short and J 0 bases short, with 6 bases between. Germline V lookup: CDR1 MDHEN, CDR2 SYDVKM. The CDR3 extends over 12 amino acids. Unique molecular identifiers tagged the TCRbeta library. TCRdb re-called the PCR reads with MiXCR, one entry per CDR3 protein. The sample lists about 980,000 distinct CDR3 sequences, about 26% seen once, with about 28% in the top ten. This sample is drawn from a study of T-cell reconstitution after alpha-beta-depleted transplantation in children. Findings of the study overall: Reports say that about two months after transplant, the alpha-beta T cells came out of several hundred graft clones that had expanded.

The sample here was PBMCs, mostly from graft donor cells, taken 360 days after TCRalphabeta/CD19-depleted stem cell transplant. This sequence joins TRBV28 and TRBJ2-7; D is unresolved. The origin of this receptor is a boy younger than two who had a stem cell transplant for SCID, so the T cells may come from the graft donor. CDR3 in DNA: TGTGCCAGCAGCTCCCCCTCCTACGAGCAGTACTTC. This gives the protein CASSSPSYEQYF.